This T cell receptor beta chain originates from a study of blood T cell repertoires in COVID-19. Study-level information: The study drew acute and convalescent COVID-19 samples from the United States, Italy and Spain. In each case, the material was cDNA or gDNA derived from T cells, B-cell-depleted T cells, or PBMCs.

Per the original methods: From reference gene primer amplification, estimates of nucleated cell counts were derived. Sequencing was performed with immunoSEQ multiplex PCR; in TCRdb, only in-frame clones are kept and a portion is missing. V and J calls and clone size are those listed in that table; D and trimming were worked out from the DNA. The data show around 40,000 clones, around three quarters seen once. V lost 2 bases to trimming and J lost 4 bases; unmatched junction nucleotides: 2. The CDR3 is 15 amino acids. Germline CDR1 and CDR2: KGHDR and SFDVKD. The clonotype comes from an elderly man with active or convalescent COVID-19. The source material was peripheral blood. The J gene is TRBJ2-3, the V gene TRBV24-1; TRBD1 matches at 10 bases. The CDR3 reads CATSDSGQGADTQYF. The CDR3 coding sequence is TGTGCCACCAGTGATTCAGGACAGGGGGCAGATACGCAGTATTTT.